Presented here are 28 T cell receptor beta chains from one specimen sequenced in a study of PD-L1 blockade in urothelial cancer. Method: immunoSEQ multiplex PCR; TCRdb's copy keeps in-frame clones and lacks some. The data contain roughly 77,000 clones, 84% of them singletons. Time point described: pretreatment peripheral blood. The sample in question was PBMCs, obtained around atezolizumab (anti-PD-L1) treatment. Receptors were obtained from a woman between 65 and 79 years old with urothelial cancer.

This clone was seen only once. The V gene is TRBV19, the J gene TRBJ2-2, with D hard to call. The length of the CDR3 is 15 residues. Germline V gene data show CDR1 as LNHDA and CDR2 as SQIVND (reference sequence). V was trimmed by 0 bases and J by 4 bases, leaving 9 bases between them. CDR3 DNA sequence: TGTGCCAGTAGTATAGAGGCGACATTCACCGGGGAGCTGTTTTTT. Amino acids: CASSIEATFTGELFF.

The V call is TRBV9, the J call TRBJ1-6; D may be TRBD1 (6 bases). The CDR3 contains 13 residues. Trimming left V 3 bases short and J 6 bases short, with 7 bases between. Per germline, CDR1 SGDLS and CDR2 YYNGEE. The CDR3 region is CASSGTANSPLHF. CDR3 DNA: TGTGCCAGCAGCGGGACAGCTAATTCACCCCTCCACTTT.

The chain is built from TRBV30 and TRBJ2-3; D remains unclear. The CDR3 is made up of 12 amino acids. With 4 bases removed from V and 3 bases from J, the gap between germline ends came to 8 bases. The germline V gene encodes CDR1 GTSNPN and CDR2 SVGIG (reference sequence). CDR3 sequence reads: CAWTPGTDTQYF. CDR3 nucleotide sequence: TGTGCCTGGACCCCCGGGACAGATACGCAGTATTTT.

The gene calls are TRBV2 and TRBJ1-1; D possibly corresponds to TRBD1 (5 bases). The V gene's germline CDR1 is SNHLY and CDR2 FYNNEI. The CDR3 runs 13 residues. V lost 6 bases to trimming and J lost 0 bases, with 8 bases between them. The CDR3 sequence: CASRLGVNTEAFF. The CDR3 DNA reads TGTGCCAGCAGATTAGGGGTGAACACTGAAGCTTTCTTT.

This sequence joins TRBV19 and TRBJ1-4, with 8 positions matching TRBD1. This CDR3 comprises 14 residues. V lost 7 bases, J lost 3 bases, and 4 bases stayed unmatched. Germline CDR1 is LNHDA and CDR2 is SQIVND (reference sequence). As DNA, the CDR3 is TGTGCCAGTAATCCGGGACAGGCTAATGAAAAACTGTTTTTT. Translation: CASNPGQANEKLFF. Based on the CDR3 plus reference TRBV19 and TRBJ1-4, the full variable domain is DGGITQSPKYLFRKEGQNVTLSCEQNLNHDAMYWYRQDPGQGLRLIYYSQIVNDFQKGDIAEGYSVSREKKESFPLTVTSAQKNPTAFYLCASNPGQANEKLFFGSGTQLSVL.

The chain is built from TRBV7-6 and TRBJ2-7, with 11 bases matching TRBD1. The CDR3 sequence is 15 residues long. Germline CDR1 reads SGHVS; CDR2 reads FNYEAQ. V dropped 4 bases and J dropped 0; count of bases not matched to a gene: 2. The CDR3 is CASSSDRGLSYEQYF. In DNA, the CDR3 is TGTGCCAGCAGCTCGGACAGGGGGCTCTCCTACGAGCAGTACTTC. Looking up the rest from reference TRBV7-6 and TRBJ2-7 gives the full variable domain: GAGVSQSPRYKVTKRGQDVALRCDPISGHVSLYWYRQALGQGPEFLTYFNYEAQQDKSGLPNDRFSAERPEGSISTLTIQRTEQRDSAMYRCASSSDRGLSYEQYFGPGTRLTVT.

This clone was detected a few times. The chain carries TRBV9 and TRBJ2-1; TRBD2 matches 7 bases. The CDR3 runs to 15 residues. Germline lookup yields CDR1 SGDLS and CDR2 YYNGEE. V lost 3 bases, J lost 1 base, and 4 bases stayed unmatched. CDR3 region: CASSGIGGSYNEQFF. The CDR3 DNA is TGTGCCAGCAGCGGGATCGGGGGGTCCTACAATGAGCAGTTCTTC.

CDR3 bases: TGCGCCAGCAGCTTGGCGGGGACACGTTATTCACCCCTCCACTTT. It is translated as CASSLAGTRYSPLHF. The genes are TRBV5-1 and TRBJ1-6, with D tentatively TRBD1 (6 bases). The CDR3 runs 15 residues. CDR1 and CDR2 from the germline V gene are SGHRS and YFSETQ. V lost 0 bases, J lost 8 bases, and 12 bases lay in between.

The genes are TRBV10-3 and TRBJ1-2, with a weak D call TRBD1 (6 bases). The CDR3 length is 14 residues. CDR1 is ENHRY and CDR2 is SYGVKD in the germline V gene. Deletions cut 2 bases from V and 2 bases from J, with 9 bases between. This chain's CDR3 is CAISEPGQNYGYTF. The DNA for the CDR3 is TGTGCCATCAGTGAGCCCGGACAGAACTATGGCTACACCTTC.

This chain uses TRBV30 with TRBJ1-1; possibly TRBD1 for D (5 bases). The CDR3 runs to 13 residues. Trimming shortened V by 4 bases and J by 0 bases, and 9 bases separated the two germline ends. Germline CDR1 GTSNPN, CDR2 SVGIG (reference sequence). The CDR3 here is CAWIWGLNTEAFF. In DNA form, the CDR3 reads TGTGCCTGGATTTGGGGCTTGAACACTGAAGCTTTCTTT.

J is TRBJ2-5 and V is TRBV27, with a weak D call TRBD1 (5 bases). CDR1 is MNHEY, CDR2 SMNVEV, per germline (reference sequence). CDR3 length: 14 amino acids. V was pared by 5 bases and J by 1 base, with 11 bases between. CDR3 sequence (DNA): TGTGCCAGCAGTAAACGACAGATCCAAGAGACCCAGTACTTC. Its protein product is CASSKRQIQETQYF.

About this clone: One end of the junction does not line up with germline, which may come from a read error. V and J are TRBV2 and TRBJ2-7; TRBD1 might be the D (5 bases). The CDR3 sequence is 13 residues long. CDR1 is SNHLY and CDR2 is FYNNEI in the germline V gene. The CDR3: CASSVVIQQGRIF. Written as DNA, the CDR3 is TGTGCCAGCAGTGTCGTAATTCAGCAGGGCCGGATTTTC.

The chain employs TRBV10-3 and TRBJ2-7, with 8 bases identical to TRBD1. Germline lookup yields CDR1 ENHRY and CDR2 SYGVKD. The CDR3 length is 16 residues. Trimming at V came to 1 base and at J to 5 bases, leaving 10 bases not matched to a gene. CDR3 nucleotides: TGTGCCATCAGTGAGTTACCCCCCGACAGGGGTCACGAGCAGTACTTC. Its translation is CAISELPPDRGHEQYF.

V is TRBV29-1 and J is TRBJ2-5; D may be TRBD1 (5 bases). Trimming took off 4 bases at V and 5 bases at J, with 11 bases between the two ends. There are 12 residues in the CDR3. CDR1 is SQVTM, CDR2 ANQGSEA, per germline. The CDR3 is CSVGQITETQYF. CDR3 nucleotide sequence: TGCAGCGTTGGACAGATAACGGAGACCCAGTACTTC. The variable domain in full, with the rest retrieved from reference TRBV29-1 and TRBJ2-5, is SAVISQKPSRDICQRGTSLTIQCQVDSQVTMMFWYRQQPGQSLTLIATANQGSEATYESGFVIDKFPISRPNLTFSTLTVSNMSPEDSSIYLCSVGQITETQYFGPGTRLLVL.

The chain is built from TRBV4-2 and TRBJ2-7, with TRBD2 matching over 9 bases. From germline, CDR1 is LGHNA and CDR2 YNFKEQ. The CDR3 length is 15 residues. The V gene end was trimmed by 4 bases and the J gene end by 1 base; junction bases not matched to a gene: 5. CDR3 protein: CASSLLSGGSYEQYF. The CDR3 DNA sequence: TGTGCCAGCAGCCTTCTTAGCGGGGGATCCTACGAGCAGTACTTC.

There are a few counts of this clone. The gene calls are TRBV19 and TRBJ2-7; 8 bases fit TRBD1. The CDR3 length is 15 residues. Germline CDR1 is LNHDA and CDR2 is SQIVND (reference sequence). After removal of 3 bases from V and 5 bases from J, the junction contained 9 bases not matched to a gene. CDR3 in amino acids: CASSILDRAVDEQYF. The CDR3 coding sequence is TGTGCCAGTAGTATTCTGGACAGGGCCGTCGACGAGCAGTACTTC.

This sequence joins TRBV5-1 and TRBJ1-1, with TRBD1 matching 9 bases. CDR1 and CDR2 (germline): SGHRS, YFSETQ. The CDR3 is made up of 16 amino acids. The trim removed 4 bases at V and 0 bases at J, leaving 7 bases unmatched. DNA for the CDR3: TGCGCCAGCAGCCAAGACAGGGGGTTCATGAACACTGAAGCTTTCTTT. This codes for CASSQDRGFMNTEAFF. The entire variable domain, with the rest obtained from reference TRBV5-1 and TRBJ1-1, is as follows: KAGVTQTPRYLIKTRGQQVTLSCSPISGHRSVSWYQQTPGQGLQFLFEYFSETQRNKGNFPGRFSGRQFSNSRSEMNVSTLELGDSALYLCASSQDRGFMNTEAFFGQGTRLTVV.

The chain has TRBV27 and TRBJ1-2; no definite D call. V gave up 1 base and J gave up 4 bases, with 16 bases separating them. CDR3 length equals 16 residues. The germline gives CDR1 MNHEY, CDR2 SMNVEV (reference sequence). CDR3 sequence: CASSLFPRSSVYGYTF. For the CDR3, the DNA is TGTGCCAGCAGTTTATTCCCGAGATCTTCGGTCTATGGCTACACCTTC.

The chain has TRBV25-1 and TRBJ1-1; D ambiguous. CDR1 and CDR2 (germline): MGHDK, SYGVNS. Trimming left V 7 bases short and J 4 bases short, with 16 bases between. There are 14 residues in the CDR3. CDR3 protein: CASMTRGWATEAFF. For the CDR3, the DNA is TGTGCCAGCATGACCCGTGGATGGGCCACTGAAGCTTTCTTT.

This clone has just one count. This sequence joins TRBV18 and TRBJ1-2; D is perhaps TRBD1 (5 bases). V gave up 4 bases and J gave up 2 bases, with 17 bases separating them. The CDR3 extends over 16 amino acids. Germline V CDR1 and CDR2: KGHSH, LQKENI. The chain's CDR3 is CASSRTETGTNYGYTF. The DNA for the CDR3 is TGTGCCAGCTCACGAACGGAAACAGGCACAAACTATGGCTACACCTTC.

The rearrangement joins TRBV18 to TRBJ2-4; 9 bases map to TRBD2. Germline CDR1 and CDR2: KGHSH and LQKENI. V shed 4 bases and J 0 bases; nucleotides not matched to a gene: 4. This CDR3 spans 16 amino acids. As DNA, the CDR3 is TGTGCCAGCTCACTGACTAGCGGACAAGCCAAAAACATTCAGTACTTC. This encodes CASSLTSGQAKNIQYF.

This sequence joins TRBV4-3 and TRBJ2-3; no clear D gene. The CDR3 is made up of 14 amino acids. Trimming stripped 0 bases from V and 4 bases from J, with 8 bases between. Germline CDR1 LGHNA, CDR2 YSLEER. CDR3 sequence (DNA): TGCGCCAGCAGCCAAGATTTAATAGCAGATACGCAGTATTTT. Translation gives CASSQDLIADTQYF.

The chain employs TRBV7-2 and TRBJ1-5; 10 nucleotides line up with TRBD1. The V gene's germline CDR1 is SGHTA and CDR2 FQGNSA. The length of the CDR3 is 13 residues. Losses at the gene ends were 8 bases for V and 5 bases for J; bases not matched to a gene: 3. The CDR3 DNA follows: TGTGCCAGCCGGGGGACAGGGGATCAGCCCCAGCATTTT. Translation gives CASRGTGDQPQHF.

In DNA, the CDR3 is TGTGCCAGCAGTTTAGGCACCAGACAGGGCGGGCTGTACTTC. It encodes CASSLGTRQGGLYF. This rearrangement joins TRBV27 to TRBJ2-7, with 7 bases identical to TRBD1. The CDR3 runs to 14 residues. The V and J ends lost 2 bases and 12 bases, in that order; junction bases with no gene match: 13. Germline V CDR1 and CDR2: MNHEY, SMNVEV (reference sequence).

The gene calls are TRBV19 and TRBJ2-1, with 10 bases lining up with TRBD2. Trimming removed 1 base from V and 5 bases from J; junction bases left unmatched: 5. The CDR3 extends over 16 amino acids. Per the germline V gene, CDR1 is LNHDA and CDR2 is SQIVND (reference sequence). The DNA for the CDR3 is TGTGCCAGTAGTATAGTCCGACTAGCGGGCCACAATGAGCAGTTCTTC. Its translation is CASSIVRLAGHNEQFF.

This chain links TRBV7-6 with TRBJ2-2, with 7 bases identical to TRBD2. V gave up 4 bases and J gave up 7 bases; unmatched junction bases: 9. Germline assignment: CDR1 SGHVS and CDR2 FNYEAQ. This CDR3 region has 15 residues. The DNA of the CDR3 is TGTGCCAGCAGCTGGGCGGGGGACCCGGGCGGGGAGCTGTTTTTT. Translation: CASSWAGDPGGELFF. The full variable domain, completed using reference TRBV7-6 and TRBJ2-2, is GAGVSQSPRYKVTKRGQDVALRCDPISGHVSLYWYRQALGQGPEFLTYFNYEAQQDKSGLPNDRFSAERPEGSISTLTIQRTEQRDSAMYRCASSWAGDPGGELFFGEGSRLTVL.

This chain links TRBV18 with TRBJ2-3; no clear D gene. From germline, CDR1 is KGHSH and CDR2 LQKENI. V shed 3 bases and J shed 0 bases, with 16 bases lying between them. This CDR3 spans 17 amino acids. CDR3 sequence (DNA): TGTGCCAGCTCACCGAGTACGTCGGGTTCTAGCACAGATACGCAGTATTTT. It specifies CASSPSTSGSSTDTQYF.

This clone has only one observation. V and J are TRBV29-1 and TRBJ2-5; 10 nucleotides align to TRBD1. Germline V lookup: CDR1 SQVTM, CDR2 ANQGSEA. The J segment lost 1 base and the V segment lost 4 bases, leaving 3 bases of the junction unmatched. This CDR3 comprises 14 residues. CDR3 nucleotide sequence: TGCAGCGTTGGAGGGACAGGGGTCCAAGAGACCCAGTACTTC. Amino acids: CSVGGTGVQETQYF.